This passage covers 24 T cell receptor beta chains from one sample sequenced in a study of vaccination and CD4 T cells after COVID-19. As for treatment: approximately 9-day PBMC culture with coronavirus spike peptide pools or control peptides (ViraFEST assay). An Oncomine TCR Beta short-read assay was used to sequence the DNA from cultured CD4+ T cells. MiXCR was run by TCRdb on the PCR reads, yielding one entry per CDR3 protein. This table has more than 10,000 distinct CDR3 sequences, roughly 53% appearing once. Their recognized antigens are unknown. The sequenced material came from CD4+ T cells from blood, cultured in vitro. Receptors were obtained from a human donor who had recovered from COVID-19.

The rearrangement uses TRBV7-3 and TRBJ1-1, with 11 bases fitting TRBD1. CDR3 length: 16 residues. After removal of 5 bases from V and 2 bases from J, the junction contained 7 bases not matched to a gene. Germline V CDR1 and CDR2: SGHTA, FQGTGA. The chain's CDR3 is CASSPGQGASNTEAFF. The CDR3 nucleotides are TGTGCCAGCAGCCCTGGACAGGGGGCTTCCAACACTGAAGCTTTCTTT.

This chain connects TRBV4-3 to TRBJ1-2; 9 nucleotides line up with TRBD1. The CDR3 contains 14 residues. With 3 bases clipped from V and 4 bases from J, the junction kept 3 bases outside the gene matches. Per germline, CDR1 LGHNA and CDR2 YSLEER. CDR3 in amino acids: CASSQDRGAYGYTF. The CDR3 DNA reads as TGCGCCAGCAGCCAGGACAGGGGAGCCTATGGCTACACCTTC.

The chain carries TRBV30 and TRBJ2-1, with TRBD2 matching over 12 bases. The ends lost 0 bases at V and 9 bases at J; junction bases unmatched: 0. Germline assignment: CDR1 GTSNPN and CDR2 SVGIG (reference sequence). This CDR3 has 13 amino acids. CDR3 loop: CAWSVLAGGEQFF. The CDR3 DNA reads TGTGCCTGGAGTGTACTAGCGGGAGGTGAGCAGTTCTTC.

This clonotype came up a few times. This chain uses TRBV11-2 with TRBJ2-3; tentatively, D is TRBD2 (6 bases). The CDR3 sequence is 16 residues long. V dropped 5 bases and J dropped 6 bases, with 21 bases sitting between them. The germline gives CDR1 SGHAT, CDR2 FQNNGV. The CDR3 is CASSPTGLSVPDTQYF. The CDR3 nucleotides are TGTGCCAGCAGCCCGACGGGACTCTCGGTACCGGATACGCAGTATTTT.

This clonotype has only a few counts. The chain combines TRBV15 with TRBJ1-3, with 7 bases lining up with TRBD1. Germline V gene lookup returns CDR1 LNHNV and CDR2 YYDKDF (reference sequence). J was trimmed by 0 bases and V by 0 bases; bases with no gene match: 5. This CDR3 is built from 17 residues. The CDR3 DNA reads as TGTGCCACCAGCAGAGATGGAGGGGGCTTCTCTGGAAACACCATATATTTT. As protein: CATSRDGGGFSGNTIYF.

CDR3 bases: TGCAGTGCCGGGAGGGGGGACTATGGCTACACCTTC. It is translated as CSAGRGDYGYTF. The gene calls are TRBV20-1 and TRBJ1-2; a possible D gene is TRBD1 (6 bases). CDR3 size: 12 residues. V was pared by 6 bases and J by 3 bases, with 11 bases between. Looked up from germline, CDR1 is DFQATT and CDR2 is SNEGSKA (reference sequence).

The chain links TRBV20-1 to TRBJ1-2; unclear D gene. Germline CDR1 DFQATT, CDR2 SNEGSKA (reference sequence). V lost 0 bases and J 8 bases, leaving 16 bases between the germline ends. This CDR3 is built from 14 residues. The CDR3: CSARDPRREEGYTF. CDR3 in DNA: TGCAGTGCTAGAGATCCCCGACGGGAGGAGGGCTACACCTTC.

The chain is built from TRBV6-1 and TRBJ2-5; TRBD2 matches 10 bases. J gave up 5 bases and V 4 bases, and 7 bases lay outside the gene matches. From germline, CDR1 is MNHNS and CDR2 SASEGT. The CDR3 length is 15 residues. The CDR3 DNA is TGTGCCAGCAGTGCCCGAGCGGGGGGGACGGAGACCCAGTACTTC. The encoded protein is CASSARAGGTETQYF.

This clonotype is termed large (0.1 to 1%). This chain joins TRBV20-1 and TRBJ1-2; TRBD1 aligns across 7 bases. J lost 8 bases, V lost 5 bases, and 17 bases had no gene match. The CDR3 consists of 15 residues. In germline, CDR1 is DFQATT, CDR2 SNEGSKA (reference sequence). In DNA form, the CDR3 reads TGCAGTGCTCCGCCATCGGGACAGTCCCGCGGGGGCTACACCTTC. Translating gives CSAPPSGQSRGGYTF.

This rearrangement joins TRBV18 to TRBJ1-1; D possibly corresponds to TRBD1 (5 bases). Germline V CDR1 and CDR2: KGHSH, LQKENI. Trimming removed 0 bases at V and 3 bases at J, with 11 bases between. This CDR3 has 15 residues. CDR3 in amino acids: CASSPPTGGDTEAFF. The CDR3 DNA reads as TGTGCCAGCTCACCACCTACGGGAGGGGACACTGAAGCTTTCTTT. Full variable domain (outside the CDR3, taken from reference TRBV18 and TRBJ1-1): NAGVMQNPRHLVRRRGQEARLRCSPMKGHSHVYWYRQLPEEGLKFMVYLQKENIIDESGMPKERFSAEFPKEGPSILRIQQVVRGDSAAYFCASSPPTGGDTEAFFGQGTRLTVV.

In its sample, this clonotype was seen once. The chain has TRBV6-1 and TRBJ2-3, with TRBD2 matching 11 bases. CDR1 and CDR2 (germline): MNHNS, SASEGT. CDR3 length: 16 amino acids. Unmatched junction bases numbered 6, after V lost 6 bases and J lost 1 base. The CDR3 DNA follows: TGTGCCAGCAGGGATAGCGGGAGGGCCGGCACAGATACGCAGTATTTT. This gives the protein CASRDSGRAGTDTQYF.

The CDR3, as DNA: TGTGCCAGCAGTGACCAGTCCGATGGGTACGAGCAGTACTTC. Translating gives CASSDQSDGYEQYF. The chain carries TRBV12-3 or TRBV12-4 and TRBJ2-7; D gene ambiguous. The CDR3 sequence is 14 residues long. Between the trimmed V and J ends, which lost 5 bases and 4 bases, there was a span of 15 bases.

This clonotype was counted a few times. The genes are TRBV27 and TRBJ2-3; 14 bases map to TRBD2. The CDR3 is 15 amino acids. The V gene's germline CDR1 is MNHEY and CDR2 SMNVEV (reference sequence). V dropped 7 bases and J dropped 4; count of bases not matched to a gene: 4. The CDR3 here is CASTGTSGSADTQYF. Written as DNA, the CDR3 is TGTGCCAGCACCGGGACTAGCGGGAGTGCAGATACGCAGTATTTT.

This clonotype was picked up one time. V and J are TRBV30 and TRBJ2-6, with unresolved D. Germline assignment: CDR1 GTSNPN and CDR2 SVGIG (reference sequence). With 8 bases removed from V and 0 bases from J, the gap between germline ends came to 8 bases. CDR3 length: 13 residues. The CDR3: CASYLSGANVLTF. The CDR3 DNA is TGTGCCAGCTACCTCTCTGGGGCCAACGTCCTGACTTTC.

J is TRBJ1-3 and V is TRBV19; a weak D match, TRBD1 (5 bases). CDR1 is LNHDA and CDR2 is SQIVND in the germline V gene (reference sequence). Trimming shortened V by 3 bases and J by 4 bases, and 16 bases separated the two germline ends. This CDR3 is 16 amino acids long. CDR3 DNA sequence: TGTGCCAGTAGTATCCCGGGCCAGGGTGGAGGAAACACCATATATTTT. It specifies CASSIPGQGGGNTIYF.

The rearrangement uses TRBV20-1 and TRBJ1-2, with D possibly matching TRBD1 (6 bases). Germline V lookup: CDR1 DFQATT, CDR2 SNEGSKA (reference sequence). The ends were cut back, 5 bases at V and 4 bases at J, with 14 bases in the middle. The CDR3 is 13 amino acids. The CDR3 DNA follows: TGCAGTGCTTGGGCGACAGGTACCTATGGCTACACCTTC. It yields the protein CSAWATGTYGYTF.

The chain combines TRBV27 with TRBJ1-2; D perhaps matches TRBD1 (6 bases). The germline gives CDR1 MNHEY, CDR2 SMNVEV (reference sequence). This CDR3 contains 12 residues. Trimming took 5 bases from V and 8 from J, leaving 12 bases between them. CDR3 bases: TGTGCCAGCAGTACAGGGAGTCAGGGCTACACCTTC. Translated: CASSTGSQGYTF.

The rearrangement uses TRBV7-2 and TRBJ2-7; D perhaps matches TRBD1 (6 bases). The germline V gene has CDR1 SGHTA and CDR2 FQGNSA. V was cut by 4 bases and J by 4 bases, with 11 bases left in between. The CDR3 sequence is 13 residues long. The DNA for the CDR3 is TGTGCCAGCAGCTCCCGGACAGCTTACGAGCAGTACTTC. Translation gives CASSSRTAYEQYF.

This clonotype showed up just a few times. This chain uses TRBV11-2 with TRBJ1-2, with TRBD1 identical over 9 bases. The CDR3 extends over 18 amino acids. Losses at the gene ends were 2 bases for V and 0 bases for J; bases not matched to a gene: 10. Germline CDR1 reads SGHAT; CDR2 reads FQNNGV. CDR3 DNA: TGTGCCAGCAGCTTACTCTCCATCCGGGACAGGGCTAACTATGGCTACACCTTC. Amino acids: CASSLLSIRDRANYGYTF.

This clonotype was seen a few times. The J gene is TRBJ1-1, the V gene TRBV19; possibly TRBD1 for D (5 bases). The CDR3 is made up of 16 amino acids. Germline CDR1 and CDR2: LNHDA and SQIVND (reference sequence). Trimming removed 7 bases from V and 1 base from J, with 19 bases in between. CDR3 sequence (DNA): TGTGCCAGTACCCGAGAGGGGTCTTCCCCGAACACTGAAGCTTTCTTT. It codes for CASTREGSSPNTEAFF.

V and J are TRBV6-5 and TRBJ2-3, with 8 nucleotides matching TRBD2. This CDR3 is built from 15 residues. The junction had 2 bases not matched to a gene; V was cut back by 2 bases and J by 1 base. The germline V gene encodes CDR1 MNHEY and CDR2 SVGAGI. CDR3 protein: CASSYRAGGTDTQYF. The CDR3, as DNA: TGTGCCAGCAGTTACAGAGCGGGGGGCACAGATACGCAGTATTTT.

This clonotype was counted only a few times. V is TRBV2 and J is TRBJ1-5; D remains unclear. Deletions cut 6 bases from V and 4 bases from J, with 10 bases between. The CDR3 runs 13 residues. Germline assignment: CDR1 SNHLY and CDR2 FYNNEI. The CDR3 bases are TGTGCCAGCAGACGGGCGGTTAATCAGCCCCAGCATTTT. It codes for CASRRAVNQPQHF.

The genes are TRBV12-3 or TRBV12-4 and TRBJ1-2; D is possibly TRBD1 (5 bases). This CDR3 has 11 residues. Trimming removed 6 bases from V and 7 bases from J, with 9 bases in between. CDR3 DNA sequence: TGTGCCAGCAGCCAAGGGACTGGCTACACCTTC. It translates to CASSQGTGYTF.

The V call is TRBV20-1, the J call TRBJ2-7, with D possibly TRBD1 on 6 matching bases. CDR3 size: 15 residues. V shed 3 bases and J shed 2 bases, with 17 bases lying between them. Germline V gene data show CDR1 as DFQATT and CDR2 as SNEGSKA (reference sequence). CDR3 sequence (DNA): TGCAGTGCTAGGGGACAACAGGGATCCACCTACGAGCAGTACTTC. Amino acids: CSARGQQGSTYEQYF.